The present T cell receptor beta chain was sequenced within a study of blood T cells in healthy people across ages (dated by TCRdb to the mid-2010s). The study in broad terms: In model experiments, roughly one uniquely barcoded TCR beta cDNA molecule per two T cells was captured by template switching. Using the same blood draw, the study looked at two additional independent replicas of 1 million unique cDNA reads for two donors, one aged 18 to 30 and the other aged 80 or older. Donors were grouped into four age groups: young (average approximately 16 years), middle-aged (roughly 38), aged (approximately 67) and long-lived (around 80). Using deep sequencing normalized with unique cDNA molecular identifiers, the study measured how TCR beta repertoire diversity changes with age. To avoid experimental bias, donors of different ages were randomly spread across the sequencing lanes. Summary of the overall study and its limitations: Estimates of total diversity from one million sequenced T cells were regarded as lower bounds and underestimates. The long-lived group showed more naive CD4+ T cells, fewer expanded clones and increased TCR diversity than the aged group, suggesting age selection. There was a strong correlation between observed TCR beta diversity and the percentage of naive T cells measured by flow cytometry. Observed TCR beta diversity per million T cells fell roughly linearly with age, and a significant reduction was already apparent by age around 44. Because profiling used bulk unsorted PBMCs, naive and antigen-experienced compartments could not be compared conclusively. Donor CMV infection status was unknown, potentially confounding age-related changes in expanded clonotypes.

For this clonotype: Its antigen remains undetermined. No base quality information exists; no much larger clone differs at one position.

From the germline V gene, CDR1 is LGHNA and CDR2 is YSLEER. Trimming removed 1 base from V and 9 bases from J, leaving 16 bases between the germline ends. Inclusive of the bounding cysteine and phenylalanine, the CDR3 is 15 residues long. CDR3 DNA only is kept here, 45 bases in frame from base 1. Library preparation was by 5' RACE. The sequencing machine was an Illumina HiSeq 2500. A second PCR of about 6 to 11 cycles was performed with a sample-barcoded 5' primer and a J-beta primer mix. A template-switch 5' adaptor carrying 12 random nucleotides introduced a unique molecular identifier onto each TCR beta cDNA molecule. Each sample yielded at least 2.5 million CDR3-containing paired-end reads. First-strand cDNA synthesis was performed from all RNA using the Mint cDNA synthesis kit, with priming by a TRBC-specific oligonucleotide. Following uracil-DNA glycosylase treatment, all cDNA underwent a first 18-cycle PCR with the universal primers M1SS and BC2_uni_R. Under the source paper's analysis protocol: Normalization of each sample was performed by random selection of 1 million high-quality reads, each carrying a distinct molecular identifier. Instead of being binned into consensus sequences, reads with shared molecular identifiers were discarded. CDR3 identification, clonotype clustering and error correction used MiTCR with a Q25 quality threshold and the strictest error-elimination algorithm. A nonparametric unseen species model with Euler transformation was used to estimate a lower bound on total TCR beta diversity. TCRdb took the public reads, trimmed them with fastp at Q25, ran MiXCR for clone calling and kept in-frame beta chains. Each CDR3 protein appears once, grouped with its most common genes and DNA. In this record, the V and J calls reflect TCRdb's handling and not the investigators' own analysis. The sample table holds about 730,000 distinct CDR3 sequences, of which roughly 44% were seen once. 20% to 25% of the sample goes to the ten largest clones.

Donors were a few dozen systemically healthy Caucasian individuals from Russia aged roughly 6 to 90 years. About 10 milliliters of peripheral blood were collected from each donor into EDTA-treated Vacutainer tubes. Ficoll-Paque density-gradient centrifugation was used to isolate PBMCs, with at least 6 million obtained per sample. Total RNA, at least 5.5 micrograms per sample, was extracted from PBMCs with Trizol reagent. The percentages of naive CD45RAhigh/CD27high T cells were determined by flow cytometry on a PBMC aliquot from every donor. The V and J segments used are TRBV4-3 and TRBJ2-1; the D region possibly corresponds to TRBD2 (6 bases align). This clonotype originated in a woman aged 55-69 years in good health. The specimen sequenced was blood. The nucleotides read TGCGCCAGCAGCCAAGGGGCACTAGCTCCAGGTGAGCAGTTCTTC. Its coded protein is CASSQGALAPGEQFF.